This T cell receptor beta chain comes out of a study of regulatory T cells in long-lasting Graves disease. Building of the TCR beta libraries involved iRepertoire HTBI primers and Arm-PCR of CDR3 regions. Each CDR3 protein is one row after TCRdb ran MiXCR on the multiplex PCR reads. The data hold approximately 400,000 distinct CDR3 sequences, with approximately 12% observed a single time. Regarding time point: newly diagnosed GD, antithyroid drugs for less than 3 months. Isolated PBMC RNA provided the starting material for the TCR library. The CDR3 extends over 14 amino acids. Germline assignment: CDR1 KGHSH and CDR2 LQKENI. Trimming took off 4 bases at V and 7 bases at J, with 16 bases between the two ends. This clonotype was counted ten times or more. This same sample was also part of a study on T cells in Graves' hyperthyroidism and ophthalmopathy.

The chain employs TRBV18 and TRBJ1-2, with D possibly TRBD1 on 5 matching bases. This clonotype originated in a woman between 18 and 30 years old with Graves disease. The sample in question was peripheral blood mononuclear cells (PBMCs), obtained at new diagnosis, from a patient treated with antithyroid drugs. CDR3 protein: CASSLTPGLGGYTF. In nucleotides, the CDR3 is TGTGCCAGCTCACTTACGCCGGGACTTGGTGGCTACACCTTC.